This TCR beta chain was recovered during a study of neurological immune-mediated disorders. In this sample, this clonotype turned up a few times. Time point reported: longitudinal time-point 2. TCRdb recomputed calls from the 5' RACE reads with MiXCR, one row per CDR3 protein. This repertoire shows about 80,000 distinct CDR3 sequences, almost 6% found once; its top ten account for over 7%. Sequencing was carried out using PBMCs. This clonotype was sampled from a woman aged 60-75 years with multiple sclerosis.

The CDR3 DNA is TGTGCCAGCTCACCGACAGAAGAGACCCAGTACTTC. Translated: CASSPTEETQYF. V usage is TRBV18 and J usage is TRBJ2-5, with a tentative D call TRBD1 (5 bases). The CDR3 length is 12 residues. CDR1 and CDR2 (germline): KGHSH, LQKENI. V was cut by 3 bases and J by 3 bases, with 5 bases left in between. The variable domain in full, with the rest retrieved from reference TRBV18 and TRBJ2-5, is NAGVMQNPRHLVRRRGQEARLRCSPMKGHSHVYWYRQLPEEGLKFMVYLQKENIIDESGMPKERFSAEFPKEGPSILRIQQVVRGDSAAYFCASSPTEETQYFGPGTRLLVL.